A selection of T cell receptor beta chains follows, all from one sample in a study of blood T cell repertoires in COVID-19. The data were produced by immunoSEQ multiplex PCR, yet TCRdb's version contains in-frame clones alone and is incomplete. The sample has 50,000 to 65,000 clones; roughly 90% are singletons. The sequenced sample consisted of peripheral blood. Every receptor here comes from a man aged 50-60 years with active COVID-19. Both conserved end residues are part of each CDR3. The order of the fields is J gene, D gene, clone size, CDR3 length, V gene, CDR3 protein, CDR3 DNA. The D gene is left open where the match is weak. Only part of the rows carry a size: once, few, many, or a class if the clone is expanded.

>TRBJ1-2|TRBD1|.|13|TRBV6-5
CASTDRSFYGYTF
TGTGCCAGCACGGACAGGAGCTTCTATGGCTACACCTTC
>TRBJ2-2|.|.|16|TRBV6-4
CASSDSGSTNTGELFF
TGTGCCAGCAGTGACTCGGGGAGTACGAACACCGGGGAGCTGTTTTTT
>TRBJ2-3|TRBD1|.|14|TRBV5-1
CASKVTGVHRTQYF
TGCGCCAGCAAGGTGACAGGGGTGCATCGTACGCAGTATTTT
>TRBJ2-7|.|.|13|TRBV18
CASSQDRLLEQYF
TGTGCCAGCTCACAGGACAGACTACTAGAGCAGTACTTC
>TRBJ1-2|.|.|14|TRBV28
CASTFRQRNYGYTF
TGTGCGAGTACGTTCAGGCAGAGAAACTATGGCTACACCTTC
>TRBJ1-4|.|.|15|TRBV19
CASTPGGAVSEKLFF
TGTGCCAGTACCCCGGGGGGGGCTGTCTCCGAAAAACTGTTTTTT
>TRBJ2-3|.|.|14|TRBV11-3
CASSPTASTDTQYF
TGTGCCAGCAGTCCCACAGCTAGCACAGATACGCAGTATTTT
>TRBJ1-3|.|once|15|TRBV3-1/TRBV3-2
CASSQTGISGNTIYF
TGTGCCAGCAGCCAAACAGGGATCTCTGGAAACACCATATATTTT
>TRBJ2-5|TRBD2|.|15|TRBV28
CASSSGGGEEETQYF
TGTGCCAGCAGTTCGGGGGGAGGTGAGGAAGAGACCCAGTACTTC
>TRBJ2-7|.|.|14|TRBV3-1/TRBV3-2
CASSPAWGRHEQYF
TGTGCCAGCAGCCCGGCGTGGGGGAGGCACGAGCAGTACTTC
>TRBJ2-1|TRBD2|.|15|TRBV7-2
CASSLAGSSGGAQFF
TGTGCCAGCAGCTTAGCCGGCTCTAGCGGGGGGGCCCAGTTCTTC
>TRBJ1-3|.|once|14|TRBV7-2
CASSLGGSRNTIYF
TGTGCCAGCAGCTTAGGGGGCAGTCGAAACACCATATATTTT
>TRBJ2-7|.|.|11|TRBV20-1
CSAQKTVEQYF
TGCAGTGCCCAGAAAACAGTCGAGCAGTACTTC
>TRBJ2-5|.|.|15|TRBV3-1/TRBV3-2
CASSQGPTGGETQYF
TGTGCCAGCAGCCAGGGACCAACCGGGGGAGAGACCCAGTACTTC
>TRBJ2-7|.|.|13|TRBV3-1/TRBV3-2
CASSQLGPHEQYF
TGTGCCAGCAGCCAACTGGGGCCGCACGAGCAGTACTTC
>TRBJ2-3|TRBD2|.|18|TRBV6-2/TRBV6-3
CASSPRKTSGGAADTQYF
TGTGCCAGCAGCCCCCGGAAGACTAGCGGGGGGGCAGCAGATACGCAGTATTTT
>TRBJ1-5|.|few|15|TRBV21-1
CASSKRTGGNQPQHF
TGTGCCAGCAGCAAACGGACAGGGGGCAATCAGCCCCAGCATTTT
>TRBJ2-1|TRBD2|once|19|TRBV4-2
CASSQGTSGGASRFDEQFF
TGTGCCAGCAGCCAAGGGACTAGCGGGGGGGCTTCTAGGTTTGATGAGCAGTTCTTC
>TRBJ2-1|TRBD2|.|16|TRBV5-1
CASSLPGLAGGNEQFF
TGCGCCAGCAGCTTGCCGGGACTAGCGGGGGGGAATGAGCAGTTCTTC
>TRBJ2-5|TRBD2|once|18|TRBV7-2
CASSLHQPGEAGGRPQYF
TGTGCCAGCAGCTTACACCAGCCGGGCGAGGCGGGGGGGCGACCCCAGTACTTC
>TRBJ2-5|TRBD1|once|16|TRBV3-1/TRBV3-2
CASSQESRGRGETQYF
TGTGCCAGCAGCCAAGAGAGCAGGGGGCGCGGAGAGACCCAGTACTTC
>TRBJ2-5|.|.|14|TRBV4-1
CASSQDRHQETQYF
TGCGCCAGCAGCCAAGATAGACATCAAGAGACCCAGTACTTC
>TRBJ2-5|.|.|15|TRBV4-1
CASSQGDISSETQYF
TGCGCCAGCAGCCAAGGCGATATAAGCTCGGAGACCCAGTACTTC
>TRBJ2-7|.|once|13|TRBV7-2
CASSFRGSNEQYF
TGTGCCAGCAGCTTCCGGGGTTCGAACGAGCAGTACTTC
>TRBJ2-7|TRBD1|.|12|TRBV6-5
CAGTGEGYEQYF
TGTGCCGGGACAGGGGAGGGTTACGAGCAGTACTTC
>TRBJ2-7|TRBD1|.|15|TRBV7-9
CASSLLRTGNYEQYF
TGTGCCAGCAGCTTACTAAGGACAGGGAACTACGAGCAGTACTTC
>TRBJ1-3|.|.|14|TRBV12-5
CASGLDPGGNTIYF
TGTGCTAGTGGTTTGGATCCAGGAGGAAACACCATATATTTT
>TRBJ2-3|TRBD2|.|17|TRBV9
CASNHLTSRQGTDTQYF
TGTGCCAGCAACCACTTGACTAGCCGTCAGGGCACAGATACGCAGTATTTT
>TRBJ2-7|TRBD1|.|15|TRBV6-5
CASSRDRARSYEQYF
TGTGCCAGCAGCCGGGACAGGGCTAGGTCCTACGAGCAGTACTTC
>TRBJ2-5|TRBD1|few|16|TRBV6-2/TRBV6-3
CASSNIRTGPQETQYF
TGTGCCAGCAGTAACATTCGGACAGGTCCGCAAGAGACCCAGTACTTC
>TRBJ2-5|.|.|14|TRBV19
CASSIGAGAQTQYF
TGTGCCAGTAGTATAGGGGCGGGGGCACAGACCCAGTACTTC
>TRBJ2-7|.|.|13|TRBV2
CASSLRQFYEQYF
TGTGCCAGCAGTCTACGACAGTTTTACGAGCAGTACTTC
>TRBJ1-2|.|.|13|TRBV6-5
CASRRDNNYGYTF
TGTGCCAGCAGACGGGACAATAACTATGGCTACACCTTC
>TRBJ2-1|.|.|15|TRBV7-2
CASSFWGDRYNEQFF
TGTGCCAGCAGCTTTTGGGGGGACCGATACAATGAGCAGTTCTTC
>TRBJ2-2|.|.|13|TRBV24-1
CATSDLDTGELFF
TGTGCCACCAGTGACCTCGACACCGGGGAGCTGTTTTTT
>TRBJ1-3|TRBD1|.|14|TRBV9
CASSASGGGNTIYF
TGTGCCAGCAGCGCCTCAGGGGGTGGAAACACCATATATTTT
>TRBJ2-3|TRBD2|.|15|TRBV9
CASSDRGGSTDTQYF
TGTGCCAGCAGCGACCGGGGGGGCAGCACAGATACGCAGTATTTT
>TRBJ1-5|.|.|15|TRBV7-8
CASSELARWAQPQHF
TGTGCCAGCAGCGAACTCGCCCGGTGGGCTCAGCCCCAGCATTTT
>TRBJ2-7|TRBD1|.|14|TRBV3-1/TRBV3-2
CASSTGTGVYEQYF
TGTGCCAGCAGTACCGGGACAGGGGTCTACGAGCAGTACTTC
>TRBJ1-4|TRBD1|.|14|TRBV5-4
CASSPDRGNEKLFF
TGTGCCAGCAGCCCGGACAGGGGGAATGAAAAACTGTTTTTT
>TRBJ1-1|TRBD1|.|13|TRBV18
CASSQGADTEAFF
TGTGCCAGCTCCCAGGGGGCGGACACTGAAGCTTTCTTT
>TRBJ1-5|TRBD1|few|14|TRBV3-1/TRBV3-2
CASGQGGSNQPQHF
TGTGCCAGCGGACAGGGCGGAAGCAATCAGCCCCAGCATTTT
>TRBJ2-7|.|.|15|TRBV6-6
CASSPGAGNPYEQYF
TGTGCCAGCAGCCCCGGCGCGGGGAATCCCTACGAGCAGTACTTC
>TRBJ1-1|TRBD1|few|15|TRBV6-6
CASRPTTGGRTEAFF
TGTGCCAGCAGACCCACGACAGGGGGAAGGACTGAAGCTTTCTTT
>TRBJ2-3|.|.|15|TRBV9
CASSVDGLSSDTQYF
TGTGCCAGCAGCGTAGATGGCCTCTCTTCGGATACGCAGTATTTT
>TRBJ1-1|.|once|14|TRBV11-1
CASSLEAGVPEAFF
TGTGCCAGCAGCTTAGAGGCAGGGGTCCCTGAAGCTTTCTTT
>TRBJ1-4|.|few|15|TRBV12-5
CASGRDRLFNEKLFF
TGTGCTAGTGGCCGCGACAGACTTTTCAATGAAAAACTGTTTTTT
>TRBJ2-7|TRBD2|once|16|TRBV4-2
CASSQELAGPTYEQYF
TGTGCCAGCAGCCAAGAACTAGCGGGGCCAACCTACGAGCAGTACTTC
>TRBJ1-5|TRBD1|once|14|TRBV2
CASSEQGVGQPQHF
TGTGCCAGCAGTGAACAGGGGGTAGGGCAGCCCCAGCATTTT
>TRBJ1-5|.|.|15|TRBV6-5
CASSYSATGRQPQHF
TGTGCCAGCAGTTACTCGGCTACAGGGCGACAGCCCCAGCATTTT
>TRBJ2-1|TRBD2|.|17|TRBV7-2
CASSLGARTSGNNEQFF
TGTGCCAGCAGCTTAGGGGCGAGGACTAGCGGAAACAATGAGCAGTTCTTC
>TRBJ1-1|.|.|15|TRBV5-1
CASRRGARRDTEAFF
TGCGCCAGCCGTCGGGGGGCTCGGAGGGACACTGAAGCTTTCTTT
>TRBJ2-5|TRBD2|once|19|TRBV28
CASSKGLAGAILLQETQYF
TGTGCCAGCAGTAAAGGACTAGCGGGGGCCATACTATTACAAGAGACCCAGTACTTC
>TRBJ1-5|.|.|17|TRBV4-3
CASSQDPQGGSNQPQHF
TGCGCCAGCAGCCAAGATCCACAGGGCGGGAGCAATCAGCCCCAGCATTTT
>TRBJ1-2|.|.|14|TRBV28
CASRYQGGSYGYTF
TGTGCCAGCAGATACCAGGGTGGAAGCTATGGCTACACCTTC
>TRBJ1-2|.|.|17|TRBV18
CASSPVIRGPSNYGYTF
TGTGCCAGCTCACCAGTAATCAGAGGTCCCTCCAACTATGGCTACACCTTC
>TRBJ2-3|TRBD1|.|14|TRBV11-2
CASSSRGRTDTQYF
TGTGCCAGCAGCTCCAGGGGGCGCACAGATACGCAGTATTTT
>TRBJ1-1|.|.|14|TRBV3-1/TRBV3-2
CASSPPGGDTEAFF
TGTGCCAGCAGCCCCCCTGGGGGGGACACTGAAGCTTTCTTT
>TRBJ1-1|.|.|14|TRBV5-1
CASSVGHLNTEAFF
TGCGCCAGCAGCGTGGGACACTTGAACACTGAGGCTTTCTTT